The 25 T cell receptor beta chains reported below all come from one sample, sequenced in a study of a mutant IDH1 vaccine in newly diagnosed glioma. Using immunoSEQ multiplex PCR, the repertoire was profiled, and TCRdb retains in-frame clones only, with some absent. The sample gives fewer than 150,000 clones, roughly 90% of which show up once; under 0.8% is in the top ten. The antigens for these receptors are not known. As to time point: week 11, during vaccination. A 20-mer mutant IDH1 peptide at 300 ug was injected subcutaneously with topical imiquimod. The specimen was PBMCs, collected from a glioma patient whose treatment included an IDH1 peptide vaccine. The source of these receptors is a woman in her fifties or sixties with glioma.

J is TRBJ2-1 and V is TRBV15, with D maybe TRBD2 (6 bases). V lost 0 bases and J 4 bases, leaving 10 bases between the germline ends. CDR3 length: 15 residues. In germline, CDR1 is LNHNV, CDR2 YYDKDF (reference sequence). The CDR3 DNA follows: TGTGCCACCAGCAGAGATGGGACTGGGTACAATGAGCAGTTCTTC. Its protein product is CATSRDGTGYNEQFF.

This clone has only one observation. The rearrangement links TRBV6-1 to TRBJ1-1; no firm D call. Germline values: CDR1 MNHNS, CDR2 SASEGT. V was clipped by 2 bases and J by 6 bases, with 7 bases between them. The CDR3 sequence is 12 residues long. Here the CDR3 reads CASSEYLSEAFF. In nucleotides, the CDR3 is TGTGCCAGCAGTGAATATCTGTCTGAAGCTTTCTTT.

The gene calls are TRBV5-6 and TRBJ2-7; D assignment may be TRBD1 or TRBD2 (5 bases each). The germline V gene encodes CDR1 SGHDT and CDR2 YYEEEE. V was shortened by 3 bases and J by 1 base, with 11 bases between the two germline ends. The CDR3 length is 14 residues. The CDR3 spells CASSSGTVSYEQYF. DNA of the CDR3: TGTGCCAGCAGCTCCGGGACGGTGTCCTACGAGCAGTACTTC.

V and J are TRBV28 and TRBJ1-2; D uncertain. Germline values: CDR1 MDHEN, CDR2 SYDVKM. The CDR3 has 17 amino acids. Between the trimmed V and J ends, which lost 4 bases and 2 bases, there was a span of 20 bases. The CDR3 bases are TGTGCCAGCAGTTCTCCATCACGGGGAAGGGCCAACTATGGCTACACCTTC. It translates to CASSSPSRGRANYGYTF.

The V gene is TRBV6-5, the J gene TRBJ2-7; 12 nucleotides align to TRBD2. Trimming at V came to 6 bases and at J to 2 bases, leaving 5 bases not matched to a gene. The germline CDR1 and CDR2 sequences are MNHEY and SVGAGI. This CDR3 comprises 15 residues. As DNA, the CDR3 is TGTGCCAGCAGGGGGACTAGCGGGTTTGCCTACGAGCAGTACTTC. Protein product: CASRGTSGFAYEQYF.

The genes are TRBV28 and TRBJ2-7; D gene unclear. There are 14 residues in the CDR3. Germline CDR1 and CDR2: MDHEN and SYDVKM. Trimming cost V 2 bases and J 0 bases, with 8 bases left between them. In nucleotides, the CDR3 is TGTGCCAGCAGTTTAAAGGGCCACTCCTACGAGCAGTACTTC. Translated, it gives CASSLKGHSYEQYF.

The V gene is TRBV6-1, the J gene TRBJ2-7, with D perhaps matching TRBD2 (6 bases). There are 14 residues in the CDR3. Trimming took 6 bases from V and 2 from J, leaving 14 bases between them. In germline, CDR1 is MNHNS, CDR2 SASEGT. The CDR3 DNA sequence: TGTGCCAGCAGGACCGGGACTGGGGCCTACGAGCAGTACTTC. Encoded protein: CASRTGTGAYEQYF.

The V and J genes are TRBV5-4 and TRBJ1-2, with 7 bases lining up with TRBD1. J was trimmed by 0 bases and V by 4 bases; bases with no gene match: 9. Germline lookup yields CDR1 SGHNT and CDR2 YYREEE (reference sequence). This CDR3 region has 16 residues. CDR3 DNA sequence: TGTGCCAGCAGCGCCTGGGGCAGGGGGACTAACTATGGCTACACCTTC. It is translated as CASSAWGRGTNYGYTF.

This chain uses TRBV28 with TRBJ1-2; 12 nucleotides agree with TRBD1. Germline assignment: CDR1 MDHEN and CDR2 SYDVKM. J gave up 8 bases and V 5 bases, and 12 bases lay outside the gene matches. There are 16 residues in the CDR3. CDR3 nucleotide sequence: TGTGCCAGCAGTCCCGGGACAGGGGGCCAGAGGCACGGCTACACCTTC. Encoded protein: CASSPGTGGQRHGYTF.

This chain links TRBV18 with TRBJ2-7; 7 bases match TRBD1. Looked up from germline, CDR1 is KGHSH and CDR2 is LQKENI. The length of the CDR3 is 14 residues. The V gene end was trimmed by 3 bases and the J gene end by 6 bases; junction bases not matched to a gene: 8. The CDR3 is CASSPSEGGAEQYF. The CDR3 DNA is TGTGCCAGCTCACCGAGTGAAGGGGGCGCCGAGCAGTACTTC.

V usage is TRBV13 and J usage is TRBJ1-2; the D gene is possibly TRBD1 (5 bases). Deletions cut 3 bases from V and 2 bases from J, with 10 bases between. From germline, CDR1 is PRHDT and CDR2 FYEKMQ (reference sequence). The length of the CDR3 is 14 residues. CDR3 in amino acids: CASSFTGLNYGYTF. In nucleotides, the CDR3 is TGTGCCAGCAGCTTTACGGGACTCAACTATGGCTACACCTTC.

The rearrangement uses TRBV7-2 and TRBJ2-1; 15 nucleotides agree with TRBD2. From germline, CDR1 is SGHTA and CDR2 FQGNSA. CDR3 length equals 18 residues. V lost 5 bases to trimming and J lost 9 bases; unmatched junction nucleotides: 14. The CDR3 spells CASSKGLAGGLVSGEQFF. The DNA of the CDR3 is TGTGCCAGCAGCAAGGGACTAGCGGGAGGATTAGTGTCCGGTGAGCAGTTCTTC.

V gene TRBV7-8 combines with J gene TRBJ2-1; D is undetermined. This CDR3 region has 16 residues. The germline CDR1 and CDR2 sequences are SGHVS and FQNEAQ. V gave up 3 bases and J gave up 2 bases, with 14 bases separating them. DNA for the CDR3: TGTGCCAGCAGCTTCCTTGGTGGGGTCACCTACAATGAGCAGTTCTTC. It is translated as CASSFLGGVTYNEQFF.

V is TRBV7-9 and J is TRBJ1-4, with unresolved D. The CDR3 covers 14 residues. Trimming took off 1 base at V and 3 bases at J, with 6 bases between the two ends. Germline loops: CDR1 SEHNR, CDR2 FQNEAQ (reference sequence). The CDR3 DNA reads as TGTGCCAGCAGCTTAGTCCCATCTAATGAAAAACTGTTTTTT. This codes for CASSLVPSNEKLFF. The full variable domain, rest sourced from reference TRBV7-9 and TRBJ1-4, is DTGVSQNPRHKITKRGQNVTFRCDPISEHNRLYWYRQTLGQGPEFLTYFQNEAQLEKSRLLSDRFSAERPKGSFSTLEIQRTEQGDSAMYLCASSLVPSNEKLFFGSGTQLSVL.

The V call is TRBV28, the J call TRBJ2-7, with D unclear. The V and J ends lost 2 bases and 5 bases respectively, with 10 bases between them. The CDR3 extends over 13 amino acids. Germline V lookup: CDR1 MDHEN, CDR2 SYDVKM. The CDR3 reads CASSLTRRDEQYF. The CDR3 nucleotides read TGTGCCAGCAGTTTAACCCGCCGGGACGAGCAGTACTTC.

The rearrangement joins TRBV19 to TRBJ2-7, with 11 bases that match TRBD1. CDR3 length: 14 amino acids. V lost 10 bases to trimming and J lost 6 bases; unmatched junction nucleotides: 11. CDR1 and CDR2 (germline): LNHDA, SQIVND (reference sequence). The CDR3: CATSGTGGFGEQYF. CDR3 DNA: TGTGCCACCTCCGGGACAGGGGGTTTCGGCGAGCAGTACTTC.

This rearrangement joins TRBV7-2 to TRBJ1-1, with a tentative D call TRBD1 (6 bases). CDR1 and CDR2 from the germline V gene are SGHTA and FQGNSA. V lost 5 bases to trimming and J lost 1 base, with 17 bases between them. The CDR3 is made up of 16 amino acids. The CDR3 here is CASSPDRTWGNTEAFF. The CDR3 region has the DNA TGTGCCAGCAGCCCAGACAGGACGTGGGGGAACACTGAAGCTTTCTTT.

With regard to this clone: Germline and junction disagree at one end, which may indicate a read error. The chain recombines TRBV7-7 with TRBJ1-1, with D unclear. CDR1 is SSHAT and CDR2 is FNYEAQ in the germline V gene (reference sequence). The CDR3 runs 13 residues. The CDR3 bases are TGTGCTAGCAGCGTAACCGAGAACACTGAAGCTTTCTTT. This translates into CASSVTENTEAFF.

In the case of this clone: This sample also contains other DNA sequences that code for the same CDR3. The chain employs TRBV18 and TRBJ2-7; weak D call: TRBD2 (5 bases). V dropped 3 bases and J dropped 2 bases, with 8 bases sitting between them. The length of the CDR3 is 13 residues. CDR1 is KGHSH, CDR2 LQKENI, per germline. Written as DNA, the CDR3 is TGTGCCAGCTCACCCGGGGAAGCCTACGAGCAGTACTTC. Its translation: CASSPGEAYEQYF. The whole variable domain, filled in from reference TRBV18 and TRBJ2-7, reads NAGVMQNPRHLVRRRGQEARLRCSPMKGHSHVYWYRQLPEEGLKFMVYLQKENIIDESGMPKERFSAEFPKEGPSILRIQQVVRGDSAAYFCASSPGEAYEQYFGPGTRLTVT.

The chain uses TRBV5-1 and TRBJ1-3, with TRBD1 as a possible D gene (5 bases). V was shortened by 4 bases and J by 0 bases, with 17 bases between the two germline ends. Germline CDR1 and CDR2: SGHRS and YFSETQ. This CDR3 is built from 17 residues. As DNA, the CDR3 is TGCGCCAGCAGCGACCCGGGACGGAGCAGCTCTGGAAACACCATATATTTT. This encodes CASSDPGRSSSGNTIYF.

V gene TRBV5-1 combines with J gene TRBJ2-7, with D tentatively TRBD2 (5 bases). This CDR3 comprises 13 residues. Trimming took off 0 bases at V and 5 bases at J, with 9 bases between the two ends. Germline lookup yields CDR1 SGHRS and CDR2 YFSETQ. CDR3 sequence: CASSLGWGDEQYF. The CDR3 nucleotides are TGCGCCAGCAGCTTGGGTTGGGGAGACGAGCAGTACTTC.

This clone has only a few counts. This sequence joins TRBV7-9 and TRBJ1-2, with 7 positions matching TRBD1. The V segment lost 5 bases and the J segment 9 bases; nucleotides outside the gene matches: 12. Germline V lookup: CDR1 SEHNR, CDR2 FQNEAQ (reference sequence). The CDR3 contains 14 residues. The CDR3 DNA sequence: TGTGCCAGCAGCACTGGGACAGTACCTAATAGCTACACCTTC. This gives the protein CASSTGTVPNSYTF.

V gene TRBV29-1 combines with J gene TRBJ2-3, with a weak D call TRBD1 (7 bases). The V gene's germline CDR1 is SQVTM and CDR2 ANQGSEA. The V end was cut by 6 bases, the J end by 1 base, with 14 bases between. CDR3 size: 14 residues. The CDR3 loop reads CSVVGGGGTDTQYF. CDR3 DNA sequence: TGCAGCGTGGTAGGAGGGGGCGGCACAGATACGCAGTATTTT.

The chain employs TRBV11-2 and TRBJ1-1; TRBD1 matches at 11 bases. The V gene end was trimmed by 7 bases and the J gene end by 5 bases; junction bases not matched to a gene: 6. The CDR3 is made up of 14 amino acids. The germline V gene has CDR1 SGHAT and CDR2 FQNNGV. DNA of the CDR3: TGTGCCAGCACAACGGACAGGGGGCATACTGAAGCTTTCTTT. Translating gives CASTTDRGHTEAFF.

The chain employs TRBV5-6 and TRBJ2-5, with TRBD2 matching over 12 bases. V lost 3 bases and J lost 13; bases outside the gene matches: 7. CDR1 is SGHDT, CDR2 YYEEEE, per germline. CDR3 length equals 13 residues. The CDR3, as DNA: TGTGCCAGCAGCTCGACTAGCGGGAGTAGCCGGTACTTC. Amino acids: CASSSTSGSSRYF.